The rows below give T cell receptor beta chains drawn from one sample of a study of T-cell reconstitution after alpha-beta-depleted transplantation in children. MiXCR, run by TCRdb on the PCR reads, gives a single entry per CDR3 protein. The sample lists about 610,000 distinct CDR3 sequences, over 9.5% occurring once. The sequencing used PBMCs from the stem cell graft donor, collected from the stem cell graft. These receptors all stem from a human donor who donated a stem cell graft to a child with acute myeloid leukemia. Each CDR3 is given with its conserved first and last residue.

v_call: TRBV25-1
j_call: TRBJ2-3
cdr3_length: 12
cdr3_aa: CASSEYGDTQYF

v_call: TRBV28
j_call: TRBJ1-3
cdr3_length: 15
cdr3_aa: CASSSQGAWGNTIYF

v_call: TRBV24-1
j_call: TRBJ2-2
cdr3_length: 11
cdr3_aa: CATSVLNKLFF

v_call: TRBV12-3/TRBV12-4
j_call: TRBJ2-1
cdr3_length: 18
cdr3_aa: CASTLGTSGREYNNEQFF

v_call: TRBV20-1
j_call: TRBJ1-6
cdr3_length: 13
cdr3_aa: CSASPHVGSPLHF

v_call: TRBV7-3
j_call: TRBJ2-1
cdr3_length: 15
cdr3_aa: CASSPTRVSYNEQFF

v_call: TRBV30
j_call: TRBJ2-7
cdr3_length: 14
cdr3_aa: CAWSEGTSGYEQYF

v_call: TRBV2
j_call: TRBJ2-5
cdr3_length: 12
cdr3_aa: CASSALQETQYF

v_call: TRBV12-3/TRBV12-4
j_call: TRBJ2-2
cdr3_length: 12
cdr3_aa: CASTGNTGELFF

v_call: TRBV30
j_call: TRBJ2-1
cdr3_length: 15
cdr3_aa: CAWGTSGGIYNEQFF

v_call: TRBV20-1
j_call: TRBJ1-4
cdr3_length: 16
cdr3_aa: CSALPRSAWTNEKLFF

v_call: TRBV25-1
j_call: TRBJ1-1
cdr3_length: 14
cdr3_aa: CASSERLTNTEAFF

v_call: TRBV29-1
j_call: TRBJ1-2
cdr3_length: 14
cdr3_aa: CSATAGQSLYGYTF

v_call: TRBV3-1
j_call: TRBJ2-3
cdr3_length: 13
cdr3_aa: CASGIAFTDTQYF

v_call: TRBV20-1
j_call: TRBJ1-5
cdr3_length: 12
cdr3_aa: CSASLANQPQHF

v_call: TRBV4-2
j_call: TRBJ2-1
cdr3_length: 15
cdr3_aa: CASSQDTGDPSEQFF

v_call: TRBV12-3/TRBV12-4
j_call: TRBJ2-1
cdr3_length: 18
cdr3_aa: CTSCLPGQPPGPGNEQFF

v_call: TRBV3-1
j_call: TRBJ2-2
cdr3_length: 18
cdr3_aa: CASSLSSRGLANTGELFF

v_call: TRBV20-1
j_call: TRBJ2-7
cdr3_length: 15
cdr3_aa: CSASGPTGDPYEQYF

v_call: TRBV20-1
j_call: TRBJ2-2
cdr3_length: 17
cdr3_aa: CSAREVAGALYTGELFF

v_call: TRBV20-1
j_call: TRBJ2-7
cdr3_length: 13
cdr3_aa: CSAPGLAGKEQYF

v_call: TRBV10-3
j_call: TRBJ2-7
cdr3_length: 12
cdr3_aa: CAISEARYEQYF

v_call: TRBV29-1
j_call: TRBJ2-7
cdr3_length: 13
cdr3_aa: CSVDGGSRDEQYF

v_call: TRBV27
j_call: TRBJ2-7
cdr3_length: 11
cdr3_aa: CASTPGREQYF

v_call: TRBV20-1
j_call: TRBJ2-7
cdr3_length: 14
cdr3_aa: CSATSPGAGAEQYF

v_call: TRBV2
j_call: TRBJ1-5
cdr3_length: 14
cdr3_aa: CASNPGGSNQPQHF

v_call: TRBV6-5
j_call: TRBJ2-2
cdr3_length: 18
cdr3_aa: CASSYANSGRATTGELFF

v_call: TRBV20-1
j_call: TRBJ2-3
cdr3_length: 18
cdr3_aa: CSARDSGDYSGSANTQYF

v_call: TRBV6-2/TRBV6-3
j_call: TRBJ2-7
cdr3_length: 16
cdr3_aa: CASSSTSSENSYEQYF

v_call: TRBV5-1
j_call: TRBJ2-2
cdr3_length: 14
cdr3_aa: CASSLGLDVGELFF

v_call: TRBV20-1
j_call: TRBJ2-1
cdr3_length: 14
cdr3_aa: CSASPRQGYNEQFF

v_call: TRBV29-1
j_call: TRBJ1-5
cdr3_length: 12
cdr3_aa: CSVVSGNQPQHF

v_call: TRBV4-3
j_call: TRBJ2-5
cdr3_length: 17
cdr3_aa: CASSQDLGGAVQETQYF

v_call: TRBV12-3/TRBV12-4
j_call: TRBJ2-5
cdr3_length: 13
cdr3_aa: CASSPTSSQTQYF

v_call: TRBV7-2
j_call: TRBJ2-5
cdr3_length: 14
cdr3_aa: CASSLYGSRETQYF

v_call: TRBV7-9
j_call: TRBJ1-1
cdr3_length: 12
cdr3_aa: CASSLSGVTAFF

v_call: TRBV29-1
j_call: TRBJ2-1
cdr3_length: 13
cdr3_aa: CSTGTSSYNEQFF

v_call: TRBV20-1
j_call: TRBJ2-2
cdr3_length: 13
cdr3_aa: CSVPNLGTGELFF

v_call: TRBV20-1
j_call: TRBJ1-1
cdr3_length: 12
cdr3_aa: CSAKPGATEAFF

v_call: TRBV7-8
j_call: TRBJ1-3
cdr3_length: 15
cdr3_aa: CASSLYPSSGNTIYF

v_call: TRBV4-3
j_call: TRBJ1-1
cdr3_length: 16
cdr3_aa: CASSQPLGSSNTEAFF

v_call: TRBV6-2/TRBV6-3
j_call: TRBJ2-7
cdr3_length: 14
cdr3_aa: CASGTTRGSYEQYF

v_call: TRBV11-2
j_call: TRBJ2-1
cdr3_length: 17
cdr3_aa: CASSLFRTSGSEDEQFF

v_call: TRBV29-1
j_call: TRBJ2-3
cdr3_length: 11
cdr3_aa: CSVSLEDTQYF

v_call: TRBV20-1
j_call: TRBJ2-3
cdr3_length: 14
cdr3_aa: CSAAGTSEADTQYF

v_call: TRBV29-1
j_call: TRBJ2-1
cdr3_length: 16
cdr3_aa: CSVEDLAGGTYNEQFF

v_call: TRBV11-2
j_call: TRBJ2-3
cdr3_length: 16
cdr3_aa: CASSLGRSASTDTQYF

v_call: TRBV29-1
j_call: TRBJ2-1
cdr3_length: 12
cdr3_aa: CSGRTGEPEQFF

v_call: TRBV7-8
j_call: TRBJ2-3
cdr3_length: 15
cdr3_aa: CASSLLAGVLDTQYF

v_call: TRBV20-1
j_call: TRBJ1-5
cdr3_length: 13
cdr3_aa: CSAGEQPRGAQHF

v_call: TRBV5-1
j_call: TRBJ1-5
cdr3_length: 14
cdr3_aa: CASSFEGGRQPQHF

v_call: TRBV5-1
j_call: TRBJ2-1
cdr3_length: 16
cdr3_aa: CASSDGLASGRIEQFF

v_call: TRBV20-1
j_call: TRBJ1-2
cdr3_length: 13
cdr3_aa: CSASTTSPVGYTF

v_call: TRBV20-1
j_call: TRBJ2-2
cdr3_length: 16
cdr3_aa: CSGGNRDRGYTGELFF